This TCR beta chain was identified during a study of CD8+ T cells in alopecia areata. Germline CDR1 SQVTM, CDR2 ANQGSEA. Trimming shortened V by 5 bases and J by 5 bases, and 10 bases separated the two germline ends. The CDR3 loop spans 13 amino acids. cDNA prepared by RNA extraction and subsequent reverse transcription served as the template for sequencing. The repertoire was sequenced with immunoSEQ multiplex PCR; TCRdb's copy has only in-frame clones and lacks some. The data contain more than 110,000 clones, around 50% of them singletons. The chain has TRBV29-1 and TRBJ1-6; D is possibly TRBD1 (6 bases). This material consisted of CD4+ T cells sorted from blood, taken at week 0. This receptor was obtained from a human donor with alopecia areata. The CDR3, as DNA: TGCAGCGTTTCGGACAGAAATAATTCACCCCTCCACTTT. This translates into CSVSDRNNSPLHF.